These 27 T cell receptor beta chains came from one sample sequenced in a study of T cells in narcolepsy. Assay used: immunoSEQ multiplex PCR; TCRdb lists only in-frame clones, some missing. This table has about 34,000 clones, around four fifths appearing once. Sample: CD45RA- memory CD4+ T cells from PBMCs. The receptors originated from a human donor with narcolepsy.

The CDR3 nucleotides are TGTGCCAGCAGCCGAGTGGGCTCGGGAACCGGGGAGCTGTTTTTT. As protein: CASSRVGSGTGELFF. The chain recombines TRBV7-3 with TRBJ2-2; D is possibly TRBD2 (5 bases). This CDR3 spans 15 amino acids. The V end lost 5 bases, the J end lost 5 bases, and 15 bases lay between the germline ends. Germline lookup yields CDR1 SGHTA and CDR2 FQGTGA.

The chain couples TRBV7-9 to TRBJ2-1; D might be TRBD2 (7 bases). Trimming removed 8 bases from V and 5 bases from J, with 19 bases in between. Germline lookup yields CDR1 SEHNR and CDR2 FQNEAQ (reference sequence). The length of the CDR3 is 15 residues. For the CDR3, the DNA is TGTGCCAGCTCCTCTCCAGAGGGGGGGAACAATGAGCAGTTCTTC. This sequence encodes CASSSPEGGNNEQFF.

This chain's CDR3 is CASNGEPGRDTQYF. CDR3 sequence (DNA): TGCGCCAGCAATGGTGAGCCCGGACGGGATACGCAGTATTTT. The chain uses TRBV5-1 and TRBJ2-3; D not certain. Per germline, CDR1 SGHRS and CDR2 YFSETQ. V gave up 6 bases and J gave up 6 bases, with 17 bases separating them. CDR3 length equals 14 residues. The entire variable domain, with the rest obtained from reference TRBV5-1 and TRBJ2-3, is as follows: KAGVTQTPRYLIKTRGQQVTLSCSPISGHRSVSWYQQTPGQGLQFLFEYFSETQRNKGNFPGRFSGRQFSNSRSEMNVSTLELGDSALYLCASNGEPGRDTQYFGPGTRLTVL.

The genes are TRBV28 and TRBJ2-1, with D hard to call. There are 15 residues in the CDR3. V gave up 5 bases and J gave up 0 bases, with 11 bases separating them. Germline assignment: CDR1 MDHEN and CDR2 SYDVKM. CDR3 loop: CASSQFRGSYNEQFF. Written as DNA, the CDR3 is TGTGCCAGCAGTCAGTTCAGAGGCTCCTACAATGAGCAGTTCTTC.

The chain uses TRBV30 and TRBJ2-3; 7 bases align to TRBD2. The CDR3 covers 15 residues. V was pared by 0 bases and J by 5 bases, with 8 bases of the junction left unmatched. The germline V gene has CDR1 GTSNPN and CDR2 SVGIG (reference sequence). This CDR3 is CAWSVPGREGDTQYF. The CDR3 coding sequence is TGTGCCTGGAGTGTACCAGGCAGGGAGGGAGATACGCAGTATTTT.

The chain couples TRBV19 to TRBJ2-2; 8 bases are a match to TRBD1. With V trimmed by 6 bases and J by 6 bases, 12 bases remained unmatched. The CDR3 sequence is 16 residues long. Germline CDR1 and CDR2: LNHDA and SQIVND (reference sequence). CDR3 residues: CASRLQGGGQAGELFF. The CDR3 coding sequence is TGTGCCAGTAGATTACAGGGGGGAGGCCAAGCCGGGGAGCTGTTTTTT.

The chain combines TRBV7-2 with TRBJ1-5; possibly TRBD1 for D (6 bases). Germline values: CDR1 SGHTA, CDR2 FQGNSA. The CDR3 is 14 amino acids. V lost 4 bases to trimming and J lost 2 bases, with 9 bases between them. In DNA form, the CDR3 reads TGTGCCAGCAGCTGGAAGGGGGGCAATCAGCCCCAGCATTTT. It yields the protein CASSWKGGNQPQHF.

V and J are TRBV7-2 and TRBJ2-3; D could derive from TRBD1 or TRBD2 (5 bases each). The V end was cut by 5 bases, the J end by 2 bases, with 11 bases between. Germline CDR1 is SGHTA and CDR2 is FQGNSA. This CDR3 has 14 residues. The CDR3 here is CASSPVGVTDTQYF. The CDR3 DNA follows: TGTGCCAGCAGCCCGGTGGGGGTCACAGATACGCAGTATTTT.

This chain connects TRBV7-2 to TRBJ2-1, with TRBD2 matching 8 bases. The CDR3 has 18 residues. V lost 6 bases, J lost 4 bases, and 17 bases stayed unmatched. CDR1 and CDR2 from the germline V gene are SGHTA and FQGNSA. CDR3 nucleotides: TGTGCCAGCAGACTAATCCCGGGAACGGCTAGCGGGTACAATGAGCAGTTCTTC. Amino acids: CASRLIPGTASGYNEQFF. The full variable domain, with the rest looked up from reference TRBV7-2 and TRBJ2-1, is GAGVSQSPSNKVTEKGKDVELRCDPISGHTALYWYRQSLGQGLEFLIYFQGNSAPDKSGLPSDRFSAERTGGSVSTLTIQRTQQEDSAVYLCASRLIPGTASGYNEQFFGPGTRLTVL.

This sequence joins TRBV7-2 and TRBJ1-1, with a weak D call TRBD1 (5 bases). This CDR3 is 15 amino acids long. The germline V gene encodes CDR1 SGHTA and CDR2 FQGNSA. V was trimmed by 5 bases and J by 4 bases, leaving 17 bases between them. The CDR3 loop is CASSPRQIRGTEAFF. The CDR3 DNA follows: TGTGCCAGCAGCCCCCGACAGATTAGGGGCACTGAAGCTTTCTTT. The full variable domain, with the rest looked up from reference TRBV7-2 and TRBJ1-1, is GAGVSQSPSNKVTEKGKDVELRCDPISGHTALYWYRQSLGQGLEFLIYFQGNSAPDKSGLPSDRFSAERTGGSVSTLTIQRTQQEDSAVYLCASSPRQIRGTEAFFGQGTRLTVV.

The chain has TRBV11-2 and TRBJ2-7; 13 bases align to TRBD2. There are 17 residues in the CDR3. Trimming cost V 3 bases and J 7 bases; bases outside gene matches: 12. The germline V gene has CDR1 SGHAT and CDR2 FQNNGV. DNA of the CDR3: TGTGCCAGCAGCTTTCATCCACTAGCGGGGGGGCCGGATGAGCAGTACTTC. Translated: CASSFHPLAGGPDEQYF.

The chain carries TRBV11-2 and TRBJ1-2; TRBD1 is a possible D gene (5 bases). The germline gives CDR1 SGHAT, CDR2 FQNNGV. The V end lost 6 bases, the J end lost 6 bases, and 17 bases lay between the germline ends. The CDR3 loop spans 14 amino acids. The CDR3 region is CASSRGPNLDGYTF. CDR3 DNA sequence: TGTGCCAGCAGTCGGGGACCAAACCTGGATGGCTACACCTTC.

The V gene is TRBV18, the J gene TRBJ1-1; the D gene is possibly TRBD1 (6 bases). The CDR3 spans 14 residues. Germline V gene lookup returns CDR1 KGHSH and CDR2 LQKENI. The V and J ends lost 8 bases and 6 bases respectively, with 19 bases between them. CDR3 coding DNA: TGTGCCAGCCATAAGCTCGGGGGGCCCCCTGAAGCTTTCTTT. It specifies CASHKLGGPPEAFF.

The V call is TRBV2, the J call TRBJ2-2; a weak D match, TRBD1 (7 bases). Trimming pared 6 bases from V and 3 bases from J, leaving 14 bases between. The CDR3 extends over 15 amino acids. Germline loops: CDR1 SNHLY, CDR2 FYNNEI. The CDR3 sequence is CASSVTGEDTGELFF. Here the CDR3 DNA reads TGTGCCAGCAGCGTTACAGGGGAGGACACCGGGGAGCTGTTTTTT.

J is TRBJ2-5 and V is TRBV6-6; 7 bases match TRBD1. V lost 4 bases, J lost 4 bases, and 3 bases stayed unmatched. CDR1 MNHNY and CDR2 SVGAGI come from the germline V gene (reference sequence). The CDR3 has 13 residues. CDR3 in DNA: TGTGCCAGCAGTTTGGGACAGACAGAGACCCAGTACTTC. Protein: CASSLGQTETQYF.

V and J are TRBV27 and TRBJ2-7; 9 nucleotides agree with TRBD1. Trimming took 3 bases from V and 5 from J; bases not matched to a gene: 5. This CDR3 has 14 amino acids. Per germline, CDR1 MNHEY and CDR2 SMNVEV (reference sequence). The CDR3 loop reads CASSFHRGLNEQYF. The CDR3, as DNA: TGTGCCAGCAGTTTCCACAGGGGGCTTAACGAGCAGTACTTC.

The chain carries TRBV5-8 and TRBJ1-1; 7 bases agree with TRBD1. The CDR3 runs 16 residues. The V gene's germline CDR1 is SGHTS and CDR2 YDEGEE. With 4 bases clipped from V and 2 bases from J, the junction kept 11 bases outside the gene matches. CDR3 protein: CASSRATGVYNTEAFF. CDR3 DNA: TGTGCCAGCAGCCGGGCTACAGGGGTTTACAACACTGAAGCTTTCTTT.

DNA of the CDR3: TGCGCCAGCAGCTTGGTTGTGACAGGGGGCCAGAAGACCTACGAGCAGTACTTC. It encodes CASSLVVTGGQKTYEQYF. The genes are TRBV5-1 and TRBJ2-7, with TRBD1 matching 10 bases. Looked up from germline, CDR1 is SGHRS and CDR2 is YFSETQ. V lost 0 bases, J lost 2 bases, and 11 bases stayed unmatched. The CDR3 totals 18 residues.

This clone was detected only once. The chain employs TRBV9 and TRBJ2-7, with D hard to call. The CDR3 loop spans 14 amino acids. CDR1 and CDR2 (germline): SGDLS, YYNGEE. V shed 0 bases and J shed 0 bases, with 7 bases lying between them. CDR3 sequence (DNA): TGTGCCAGCAGCGTAGAAAGGAGCTCCTACGAGCAGTACTTC. Protein product: CASSVERSSYEQYF.

This clone showed up just a few times. CDR3 residues: CASRPPGSAGYEQYF. The CDR3 region has the DNA TGTGCCAGCAGACCCCCGGGCTCCGCGGGGTACGAGCAGTACTTC. The chain uses TRBV27 and TRBJ2-7; perhaps TRBD2 as D (6 bases). Germline V CDR1 and CDR2: MNHEY, SMNVEV (reference sequence). This CDR3 has 15 residues. V lost 6 bases to trimming and J lost 4 bases, with 19 bases between them.

The sample holds a few counts of this clone. The rearrangement uses TRBV9 and TRBJ1-5; D is perhaps TRBD1 (6 bases). V dropped 3 bases and J dropped 2 bases, with 12 bases sitting between them. Germline V gives CDR1 SGDLS, CDR2 YYNGEE. The CDR3 loop spans 15 amino acids. The CDR3 here is CASSAPGGGNQPQHF. DNA for the CDR3: TGTGCCAGCAGCGCCCCGGGGGGCGGCAATCAGCCCCAGCATTTT.

The chain links TRBV27 to TRBJ2-7, with 9 nucleotides matching TRBD1. Germline V CDR1 and CDR2: MNHEY, SMNVEV (reference sequence). CDR3 size: 15 residues. The J segment lost 6 bases and the V segment lost 4 bases, leaving 10 bases of the junction unmatched. The CDR3 nucleotides are TGTGCCAGCAGTTCGACCCGGGACAGGGCCTCCGAGCAGTACTTC. Translation gives CASSSTRDRASEQYF.

The DNA for the CDR3 is TGTGCCAGCAGCCGGAGGGCGGGGGCCACAGATACGCAGTATTTT. Its translation: CASSRRAGATDTQYF. This sequence joins TRBV11-2 and TRBJ2-3; D may be TRBD2 (7 bases). The CDR3 runs to 15 residues. V dropped 5 bases and J dropped 2 bases, with 14 bases sitting between them. Germline V gives CDR1 SGHAT, CDR2 FQNNGV.

This clone was detected only a few times. The chain uses TRBV30 and TRBJ2-7; D tentatively fits TRBD1 or TRBD2 (5 bases each). V was pared by 0 bases and J by 3 bases, with 9 bases between. The germline gives CDR1 GTSNPN, CDR2 SVGIG (reference sequence). The CDR3 runs 13 residues. The CDR3 loop is CAWSVGRSYEQYF. In nucleotides, the CDR3 is TGTGCCTGGAGTGTGGGACGGAGCTACGAGCAGTACTTC.

V and J are TRBV10-1 and TRBJ2-7; D assignment may be TRBD1 or TRBD2 (5 bases each). The CDR3 totals 15 residues. Trimming removed 4 bases from V and 3 bases from J, with 16 bases in between. In germline, CDR1 is WNHNN, CDR2 SYGVQD (reference sequence). The CDR3 nucleotides read TGCGCCAGCAGTGGAGGGGCCCCTCCGGACTACGAGCAGTACTTC. Protein sequence: CASSGGAPPDYEQYF.

A note on this clone: Other DNA sequences from this sample encode an identical CDR3 as well. The chain employs TRBV10-1 and TRBJ2-3; 8 bases match TRBD1. CDR1 WNHNN and CDR2 SYGVQD come from the germline V gene (reference sequence). J was trimmed by 6 bases and V by 6 bases; bases with no gene match: 11. The CDR3 loop spans 15 amino acids. Here the CDR3 DNA reads TGCGCCAGCAGCGAAAGGACAGGGCTCTGGGATACGCAGTATTTT. As protein: CASSERTGLWDTQYF.

V is TRBV6-5 and J is TRBJ2-7; 7 positions match TRBD1. The V segment lost 5 bases and the J segment 1 base; nucleotides outside the gene matches: 5. Per the germline V gene, CDR1 is MNHEY and CDR2 is SVGAGI. The CDR3 spans 14 residues. The CDR3 here is CASSEQGQSYEQYF. The DNA of the CDR3 is TGTGCCAGCAGTGAACAGGGGCAGTCCTACGAGCAGTACTTC.